The rows below give T cell receptor beta chains drawn from one sample of a study of blood T cell repertoires in COVID-19. Here immunoSEQ multiplex PCR was the method, and the copy in TCRdb shows in-frame clones only, minus some. The top ten hold around 1.6% of the sample, which has under 200,000 clones, around nine tenths seen once. Sequencing input: peripheral blood. Receptor source: a man younger than 35 with active or convalescent COVID-19. Both conserved end residues are part of each CDR3. D genes are given only for firm matches. Expanded clones get a size class; other rows say once, few or many, or leave the size out.

>TRBV18|.|TRBJ1-1|.
TGTGCCAGCTCCCCCACACAGGGTGGTGGTGGAGCTTTCTTT
CASSPTQGGGGAFF
>TRBV7-9|.|TRBJ2-5|.
TGTGCCAGCAGCTTAGGGATAGCCCAAGAGACCCAGTACTTC
CASSLGIAQETQYF
>TRBV5-4|TRBD2|TRBJ2-3|.
TGTGCCAGCAGCTCGAGAGCGGGGGGGTTAGCAAAAGATACGCAGTATTTT
CASSSRAGGLAKDTQYF
>TRBV19|TRBD1|TRBJ1-5|.
TGTGCCAGTACCAAGTATTTCGGGACAGGAGCTTACTATAGCAATCAGCCCCAGCATTTT
CASTKYFGTGAYYSNQPQHF
>TRBV30|TRBD2|TRBJ2-1|.
TGTGCCTGGAGTGTACCCCATGGAGCGGGAGGGGTTAGTGAGCAGTTCTTC
CAWSVPHGAGGVSEQFF
>TRBV12-5|.|TRBJ2-1|.
TGTGCTAGTGGTCCTCGAGACAGCCACAATGAGCAGTTCTTC
CASGPRDSHNEQFF
>TRBV7-9|.|TRBJ1-4|.
TGTGCCAGCAGCGCGACCCTGAGAGGAAAACTGTTTTTT
CASSATLRGKLFF
>TRBV10-3|TRBD1|TRBJ2-3|.
TGTGCCATCAGTGATACAGGGGACCTCGCAGATACGCAGTATTTT
CAISDTGDLADTQYF
>TRBV9|TRBD1|TRBJ2-5|.
TGTGCCAGCAGCCCCACAGGGGTTGAGACCCAGTACTTC
CASSPTGVETQYF
>TRBV10-2|TRBD1|TRBJ2-1|once
TGCGCCAGCAGTGAAACCGGGACAGGGTACTACAATGAGCAGTTCTTC
CASSETGTGYYNEQFF
>TRBV6-2/TRBV6-3|.|TRBJ2-7|.
TGTGCCAGCAGTTATAGTCACGAGCAGTACTTC
CASSYSHEQYF
>TRBV5-1|.|TRBJ2-3|.
TGCGCCAGCAGCTTCGACAGCAACACAGATACGCAGTATTTT
CASSFDSNTDTQYF
>TRBV19|TRBD1|TRBJ1-5|.
TGTGCCGTAGGATGGACCAACAGGGGTGGCAATCAGCCCCAGCATTTT
CAVGWTNRGGNQPQHF
>TRBV3-1/TRBV3-2|.|TRBJ2-1|.
TGTGCCAGCAGCGAATCAACTAGGACCAAGCAGTTCTTC
CASSESTRTKQFF
>TRBV12-5|TRBD1|TRBJ2-3|.
TGTGCTAGCCTTGGACGGGACAGGGGCACAGATACGCAGTATTTT
CASLGRDRGTDTQYF
>TRBV7-9|.|TRBJ1-2|.
TGTGCCAGCACCAAGACCATAGGGGGTTATGGCTACACCTTC
CASTKTIGGYGYTF
>TRBV19|TRBD1|TRBJ2-7|few
TGTGCCAGTAGTACACCCGGGACAGGGGTCCTGTACTTC
CASSTPGTGVLYF
>TRBV19|.|TRBJ2-7|.
TGTGCCAGTAGCCAACGTGCTGGGGCAGTCTCCTACGAGCAGTACTTC
CASSQRAGAVSYEQYF
>TRBV7-9|TRBD1|TRBJ1-4|.
TGTGCCAGCAGCTTGGGACAGGGACTTGAAAAACTGTTTTTT
CASSLGQGLEKLFF
>TRBV11-3|.|TRBJ2-6|once
TGTGCCAGCAGCTCTACCTCTGGGGCCAACGTCCTGACTTTC
CASSSTSGANVLTF
>TRBV11-2|TRBD1|TRBJ1-1|.
TGTGCCAGCAGCCGCGGGACAGCGATTTTGAACACTGAAGCTTTCTTT
CASSRGTAILNTEAFF
>TRBV19|.|TRBJ2-2|.
TGTGCCAGTTCCAGGGTAGGAAGAACCGGGGAGCTGTTTTTT
CASSRVGRTGELFF
>TRBV27|TRBD2|TRBJ2-7|.
TGTGCCAGCAGTTTATCTCCAGCGGGAGGGTCCTACGAGCAGTACTTC
CASSLSPAGGSYEQYF
>TRBV7-2|TRBD2|TRBJ2-7|few
TGTGCCAGCAGCTTATCGCCTAGCGGTAAATACGAGCAGTACTTC
CASSLSPSGKYEQYF
>TRBV4-1|TRBD2|TRBJ2-1|.
TGCGCCAGCAGCCAGGGACTAGCGGGAGCGACCTTGGGTGAGCAGTTCTTC
CASSQGLAGATLGEQFF
>TRBV18|.|TRBJ1-1|.
TGTGCCAGCTCACCACACAAGAACACTGAAGCTTTCTTT
CASSPHKNTEAFF
>TRBV11-2|TRBD1|TRBJ1-2|few
TGTGCCAGCAGCTTTACGGGACAGGGGGCGGACGGCTACACCTTC
CASSFTGQGADGYTF
>TRBV11-1|TRBD1|TRBJ1-5|.
TGTGCCAGCAGCTCGGACAGGAAAGATATTAATCAGCCCCAGCATTTT
CASSSDRKDINQPQHF
>TRBV5-1|TRBD2|TRBJ2-3|.
TGCGCCAGCAGTCCCGCGCCGGGACTAGCGGGGGGGCGACCAGATACGCAGTATTTT
CASSPAPGLAGGRPDTQYF
>TRBV30|.|TRBJ1-1|once
TGTGCCTGGAGTGTTCCGGGAATGACACCTGAAGCTTTCTTT
CAWSVPGMTPEAFF
>TRBV28|.|TRBJ2-7|.
TGTGCCAGCAGTTCGACAGAATACGAGCAGTACTTC
CASSSTEYEQYF
>TRBV2|.|TRBJ1-2|.
TGTGCCAGCAGTGGGGCAGGGCGCTATGGCTACACCTTC
CASSGAGRYGYTF
>TRBV9|TRBD2|TRBJ2-2|.
TGTGCCAGCAGCGTCGGGACTAGTGGGGACACCGGGGAGCTGTTTTTT
CASSVGTSGDTGELFF
>TRBV27|TRBD1|TRBJ2-7|.
TGTGCCAGCAGTTTTGGGACAGGGAACTACGAGCAGTACTTC
CASSFGTGNYEQYF
>TRBV7-2|.|TRBJ2-1|few
TGTGCCAGCAGCTCGGGGAACTCCTACAATGAGCAGTTCTTC
CASSSGNSYNEQFF
>TRBV7-6|.|TRBJ1-3|.
TGTGCCAGCAGCTTAGTTGGGGGCCTCCGCTCTGGAAACACCATATATTTT
CASSLVGGLRSGNTIYF
>TRBV12-5|TRBD2|TRBJ2-3|.
TGTGCTAGTGGTTGGGTTGGATCTAGCGGGAAGGCTAACATAGATACGCAGTATTTT
CASGWVGSSGKANIDTQYF
>TRBV9|.|TRBJ2-1|.
TGTGCCAGCAGCGTAGGTGTTAGCATAGAGTTGGATTATGAGCAGTTCTTC
CASSVGVSIELDYEQFF
>TRBV11-3|.|TRBJ1-5|.
TGTGCCAGCAGCTTAGGCACGGGGCCCCGAAGGGGAGGGCCCCAGCATTTT
CASSLGTGPRRGGPQHF
>TRBV7-6|TRBD1|TRBJ1-1|.
TGTGCCAGCAGCTTAAACAGGGGGCTAGGAACTGAAGCTTTCTTT
CASSLNRGLGTEAFF